The entry that follows covers one T cell receptor (beta chain) sequence. Its specificity is not known. These data belong to a study of identical twins. Study-wide points: A cross-sectional statistical analysis, not follow-up of the same donors, supported the conclusions.

In TCRdb, the 5' RACE reads were re-called with MiXCR into one record per CDR3 protein. This sample has roughly 630,000 distinct CDR3 sequences, with just over 7% found just once. Germline V lookup: CDR1 MRHNA, CDR2 SNTAGT. With 10 bases removed from V and 8 bases from J, the gap between germline ends came to 9 bases. This CDR3 is built from 10 residues. These same data were also listed under a study on yellow fever vaccine responses in identical twins.

This receptor was taken from a woman under 30 in good health. Sample: PBMCs. The rearrangement links TRBV6-4 to TRBJ2-1; no clear D gene. CDR3 sequence: CATTFHEQFF. In nucleotides, the CDR3 is TGTGCCACCACATTCCATGAGCAGTTCTTC.